A selection of T cell receptor beta chains follows, all from one sample in a study of OX40 agonist ivuxolimab in advanced cancers. Sequenced by immunoSEQ multiplex PCR; TCRdb stores in-frame clones only, minus some. In the table there are 60,000 to 70,000 clones, 80% to 90% of which are singletons. The sequencing here drew on CD4+ or CD8+ T cells sorted from blood, taken in a trial of the OX40 agonist ivuxolimab. The source is an adult with an advanced solid tumor such as melanoma, head and neck, liver or kidney cancer. Each CDR3 is given with its conserved first and last residue. The D gene is left open where the match is weak. Not every row has a clone size; where given, it reads once, few, many or a size class.

abundance | j_gene | v_gene | d_gene | CDR3nt | CDR3aa
once | TRBJ2-7 | TRBV5-6 | TRBD2 | TGTGCCAGCAGCAGGGTACTAGCGGGAGCCCCCCACGAGCAGTACTTC | CASSRVLAGAPHEQYF
. | TRBJ1-2 | TRBV6-1 | TRBD1 | TGTGCCAGCAGAGAAAGGACAGGCATAAGCTACACCTTC | CASRERTGISYTF
few | TRBJ2-1 | TRBV2 | . | TGTGCCAGCAGTGTTCAAGGGTACAATGAGCAGTTCTTC | CASSVQGYNEQFF
. | TRBJ1-1 | TRBV11-2 | . | TGTGCCAGCAGCTTTACCTACACTGAAGCTTTCTTT | CASSFTYTEAFF
. | TRBJ2-2 | TRBV5-6 | . | TGTGCCAGCAGCTTGTGGGGCTTGAACACCGGGGAGCTGTTTTTT | CASSLWGLNTGELFF
. | TRBJ2-5 | TRBV5-1 | TRBD2 | TGCGCCAGCAGGGTGGCGGGAGTCGAGACCCAGTACTTC | CASRVAGVETQYF
. | TRBJ1-3 | TRBV23-1 | . | TGCGCCAGCAGAGGGGTTAAGTATCGAAACACCATATATTTT | CASRGVKYRNTIYF
once | TRBJ1-4 | TRBV7-9 | . | TGTGCCAGCAGCCGGAGGTCAGGCGGTGAAAAACTGTTTTTT | CASSRRSGGEKLFF
. | TRBJ2-3 | TRBV6-5 | TRBD1 | TGTGCCAGCAGTCTCAGACAGGGGAACACAGATACGCAGTATTTT | CASSLRQGNTDTQYF
once | TRBJ1-2 | TRBV7-9 | TRBD1 | TGTGCCAGCAGGCCTGGGACAGGGGACTATGGCTACACCTTC | CASRPGTGDYGYTF
. | TRBJ2-1 | TRBV5-5 | . | TGTGCCAGCAGCAAGGGACTGTCAAGCTCCTACAATGAGCAGTTCTTC | CASSKGLSSSYNEQFF
. | TRBJ1-1 | TRBV18 | . | TGTGCCAGCTCGCCGGGACAACACACTGAAGCTTTCTTT | CASSPGQHTEAFF
once | TRBJ2-3 | TRBV5-4 | . | TGTGCCAGCAGCGCAGCCCTATCGAGGGATACGCAGTATTTT | CASSAALSRDTQYF
. | TRBJ2-2 | TRBV9 | . | TGTGCCAGCAGCGTAGTTGACTTCACCGGGGAGCTGTTTTTT | CASSVVDFTGELFF
. | TRBJ2-1 | TRBV19 | . | TGTGCCAGTAACCAGGTGGCTAGCGTTAACAATGAGCAGTTCTTC | CASNQVASVNNEQFF
. | TRBJ1-2 | TRBV2 | TRBD1 | TGTGCCAGCGGGACAGGATCTTATGGCTACACCTTC | CASGTGSYGYTF
. | TRBJ2-7 | TRBV18 | . | TGTGCCAGCTCACCCTTGAGGGAAGCCTCCTACGAGCAGTACTTC | CASSPLREASYEQYF
. | TRBJ1-2 | TRBV9 | . | TGTGCCAGCAGCGTAGGAAACCCGTCGGGGGGCTACACCTTC | CASSVGNPSGGYTF
. | TRBJ2-5 | TRBV4-1 | TRBD2 | TGCGCCAGCAGCCCGCGGACTAGCGAAAGAGAGACCCAGTACTTC | CASSPRTSERETQYF
once | TRBJ2-3 | TRBV30 | . | TGTGCCTGGAGTGCGGGGGTAGCGGATAGCACAGATACGCAGTATTTT | CAWSAGVADSTDTQYF
. | TRBJ2-1 | TRBV28 | TRBD2 | TGTGCCAGCAGTTCACTAGCGGAGCAGTTCTTC | CASSSLAEQFF
. | TRBJ1-1 | TRBV19 | . | TGTGCCAGTAGTGCAGGACTGAACACTGAAGCTTTCTTT | CASSAGLNTEAFF
. | TRBJ1-1 | TRBV5-5 | TRBD1 | TGTGCCAGCAGCTCTCGGACAGGGATCGCTGAAGCTTTCTTT | CASSSRTGIAEAFF
. | TRBJ1-5 | TRBV11-2 | . | TGTGCCAGCAGCTTAAGTCAGGTGGGACCAAATCAGCCCCAGCATTTT | CASSLSQVGPNQPQHF
. | TRBJ2-1 | TRBV5-1 | TRBD2 | TGCGCCAGCAGCCCCACAGGGACTAGCGGGAGGGTGGGTGAGCAGTTCTTC | CASSPTGTSGRVGEQFF
. | TRBJ1-4 | TRBV19 | TRBD1 | TGTGCCAGTAGTCTTGGACAGGGGGCAGTGTTTTTT | CASSLGQGAVFF
. | TRBJ2-4 | TRBV6-1 | . | TGTGCCAGCAGTGCGGGGGTGTGGGACATTCAGTACTTC | CASSAGVWDIQYF
. | TRBJ2-7 | TRBV28 | . | TGTGCCAGCAGTTTATTCCCCGGGACTTCCTACGAGCAGTACTTC | CASSLFPGTSYEQYF
. | TRBJ1-3 | TRBV6-1 | TRBD1 | TGTGCCAGCAGCCGGGACAGGGGGTCTGGAAACACCATATATTTT | CASSRDRGSGNTIYF
once | TRBJ2-1 | TRBV5-6 | TRBD2 | TGTGCCAGCAGCTTGGAGGGCGGGAGGGCCTACAATGAGCAGTTCTTC | CASSLEGGRAYNEQFF
once | TRBJ2-2 | TRBV18 | . | TGTGCCAGCTCACCTGACACAAACACCGGGGAGCTGTTTTTT | CASSPDTNTGELFF
once | TRBJ1-2 | TRBV18 | . | TGTGCCAGCTCACCACCTCTGACGTTCCAGGTACACACCTTC | CASSPPLTFQVHTF
. | TRBJ1-2 | TRBV28 | . | TGTGCCAGCAGTTTGCGGGAGAGCTACACCTTC | CASSLRESYTF
once | TRBJ2-3 | TRBV6-1 | . | TGTGCCAGCAGTGGGTTCGGAATACGCACAGATACGCAGTATTTT | CASSGFGIRTDTQYF
few | TRBJ1-2 | TRBV7-2 | . | TGTGCCAGCAGCTCTCCCAAGGGGAGCTATGGCTACACCTTC | CASSSPKGSYGYTF
. | TRBJ2-2 | TRBV6-5 | . | TGTGCCAGCAAAGCCCTACAGGGGAACACCGGGGAGCTGTTTTTT | CASKALQGNTGELFF
. | TRBJ1-2 | TRBV2 | TRBD1 | TGTGCCAGCAGGGGGACAGGGCCCGCGAATGGCTACACCTTC | CASRGTGPANGYTF